These 21 T cell receptor beta chains were sequenced from one sample in a study of T cells after yellow fever vaccination. Via MiXCR, TCRdb re-called the 5' RACE reads, giving one row per CDR3 protein. This table holds around 590,000 distinct CDR3 sequences, approximately 13% found once. This specimen consisted of PBMCs, obtained on the day of the yellow fever booster vaccination. All receptors derive from a young man who received the YFV17D yellow fever vaccine.

This clonotype has ten or more counts. The rearrangement joins TRBV7-2 to TRBJ2-3, with 8 bases lining up with TRBD2. J lost 6 bases, V lost 5 bases, and 10 bases had no gene match. CDR1 SGHTA and CDR2 FQGNSA come from the germline V gene. CDR3 length: 15 residues. CDR3 sequence: CASSLRFRGGDTQYF. The CDR3 DNA sequence: TGTGCCAGCAGCCTACGTTTCCGGGGGGGGGATACGCAGTATTTT.

This clonotype was recorded a few times. The chain is built from TRBV20-1 and TRBJ2-5; 11 nucleotides align to TRBD1. CDR3 size: 15 residues. Germline V gene sequence: CDR1 DFQATT, CDR2 SNEGSKA (reference sequence). V shed 5 bases and J 5 bases; nucleotides not matched to a gene: 10. CDR3 DNA: TGCAGTGCTTCCCGGGACAGGGGGTCGTGGGAGACCCAGTACTTC. Translating gives CSASRDRGSWETQYF.

This clonotype was found once. The genes are TRBV19 and TRBJ2-2; TRBD2 agrees at 12 bases. CDR3 size: 16 residues. J gave up 5 bases and V 3 bases, and 4 bases lay outside the gene matches. Germline CDR1 LNHDA, CDR2 SQIVND (reference sequence). The CDR3 sequence: CASSIGLAGWTGELFF. DNA of the CDR3: TGTGCCAGTAGTATCGGACTAGCGGGATGGACCGGGGAGCTGTTTTTT. The full variable domain, its missing parts supplied by reference TRBV19 and TRBJ2-2, is DGGITQSPKYLFRKEGQNVTLSCEQNLNHDAMYWYRQDPGQGLRLIYYSQIVNDFQKGDIAEGYSVSREKKESFPLTVTSAQKNPTAFYLCASSIGLAGWTGELFFGEGSRLTVL.

This rearrangement joins TRBV28 to TRBJ2-1; 7 nucleotides align to TRBD2. The CDR3 contains 16 residues. CDR1 and CDR2 from the germline V gene are MDHEN and SYDVKM. V gave up 5 bases and J gave up 2 bases; unmatched junction bases: 9. The chain's CDR3 is CASSPLGRETYNEQFF. The CDR3 bases are TGTGCCAGCAGTCCCCTCGGGCGGGAGACCTACAATGAGCAGTTCTTC. Complete variable domain (other parts from reference TRBV28 and TRBJ2-1): DVKVTQSSRYLVKRTGEKVFLECVQDMDHENMFWYRQDPGLGLRLIYFSYDVKMKEKGDIPEGYSVSREKKERFSLILESASTNQTSMYLCASSPLGRETYNEQFFGPGTRLTVL.

This clonotype has a handful of counts. The chain combines TRBV5-4 with TRBJ2-6; D may be TRBD2 (6 bases). The CDR3 length is 18 residues. V was trimmed by 5 bases and J by 1 base, leaving 19 bases between them. Germline V gives CDR1 SGHNT, CDR2 YYREEE (reference sequence). The CDR3 sequence: CASRGGKGPISGANVLTF. CDR3 bases: TGTGCCAGCAGGGGGGGAAAAGGACCAATTTCTGGGGCCAACGTCCTGACTTTC. The full variable domain, rest sourced from reference TRBV5-4 and TRBJ2-6, is ETGVTQSPTHLIKTRGQQVTLRCSSQSGHNTVSWYQQALGQGPQFIFQYYREEENGRGNFPPRFSGLQFPNYSSELNVNALELDDSALYLCASRGGKGPISGANVLTFGAGSRLTVL.

The chain carries TRBV11-2 and TRBJ2-5, with D possibly being TRBD2 (5 bases). V lost 7 bases and J lost 1, with 13 bases in between. Germline CDR1 SGHAT, CDR2 FQNNGV. The CDR3 runs 14 residues. DNA for the CDR3: TGTGCCAGCACCCACTCCGCGGGCCAAGAGACCCAGTACTTC. Its protein product is CASTHSAGQETQYF.

This clonotype was detected a few times. The V gene is TRBV20-1, the J gene TRBJ1-1; maybe TRBD1 (5 bases). Germline V gene sequence: CDR1 DFQATT, CDR2 SNEGSKA (reference sequence). V was shortened by 4 bases and J by 0 bases, with 9 bases between the two germline ends. The CDR3 consists of 13 residues. The CDR3 region is CSAITTVNTEAFF. The CDR3 region has the DNA TGCAGTGCTATTACGACAGTGAACACTGAAGCTTTCTTT.

This clonotype was counted only a few times. This sequence joins TRBV7-2 and TRBJ2-1; D is perhaps TRBD1 (6 bases). Germline loops: CDR1 SGHTA, CDR2 FQGNSA. V dropped 2 bases and J dropped 7 bases, with 15 bases sitting between them. The CDR3 is made up of 15 amino acids. The CDR3 DNA follows: TGTGCCAGCAGCTTATCGGGCCTGGGGGCGAATGAGCAGTTCTTC. Translated: CASSLSGLGANEQFF.

The rearrangement uses TRBV5-6 and TRBJ1-1, with 9 bases lining up with TRBD1. The CDR3 contains 15 residues. V was clipped by 1 base and J by 0 bases; unmatched bases: 1. Germline CDR1 SGHDT, CDR2 YYEEEE. DNA of the CDR3: TGTGCCAGCAGCTTGTGGACAGGGGTGAACACTGAAGCTTTCTTT. Its translation is CASSLWTGVNTEAFF.

In its sample, this clonotype was seen a few times. The chain recombines TRBV4-2 with TRBJ2-1; 10 bases are shared with TRBD2. The CDR3 length is 16 residues. V was clipped by 1 base and J by 5 bases; unmatched bases: 5. The germline V gene has CDR1 LGHNA and CDR2 YNFKEQ. The CDR3 reads CASSQGLAGDNNEQFF. CDR3 nucleotides: TGTGCCAGCAGCCAAGGGCTAGCGGGAGATAACAATGAGCAGTTCTTC.

V gene TRBV12-3 or TRBV12-4 combines with J gene TRBJ2-7, with D possibly matching TRBD2 (6 bases). This CDR3 is built from 17 residues. V was trimmed by 6 bases and J by 0 bases, leaving 21 bases between them. This chain's CDR3 is CASSRGALARSSYEQYF. The CDR3 DNA is TGTGCCAGCAGCCGTGGGGCCCTAGCGCGAAGCTCCTACGAGCAGTACTTC.

In this sample, this clonotype turned up a few times. V and J are TRBV5-1 and TRBJ2-6, with a possible D match to TRBD1 (5 bases). V was cut by 1 base and J by 0 bases, with 14 bases left in between. The CDR3 has 18 amino acids. Germline V gene data show CDR1 as SGHRS and CDR2 as YFSETQ. The CDR3 DNA follows: TGCGCCAGCAGCTTGCGTGCAGGGCATCCCTCTGGGGCCAACGTCCTGACTTTC. Its translation: CASSLRAGHPSGANVLTF.

This clonotype was counted between two and nine times. This rearrangement joins TRBV7-9 to TRBJ2-2; possibly TRBD2 for D (6 bases). With 8 bases removed from V and 2 bases from J, the gap between germline ends came to 15 bases. There are 15 residues in the CDR3. Germline values: CDR1 SEHNR, CDR2 FQNEAQ (reference sequence). In nucleotides, the CDR3 is TGTGCCAGCCCCGAGGGGAGGCAAAACACCGGGGAGCTGTTTTTT. Protein product: CASPEGRQNTGELFF.

This clonotype was counted many times. V usage is TRBV7-2 and J usage is TRBJ2-5; 10 bases agree with TRBD1. The V gene's germline CDR1 is SGHTA and CDR2 FQGNSA. V lost 1 base to trimming and J lost 4 bases; unmatched junction nucleotides: 3. The CDR3 has 15 amino acids. Here the CDR3 reads CASSLGQGARETQYF. The CDR3 bases are TGTGCCAGCAGCTTAGGACAGGGGGCGCGAGAGACCCAGTACTTC.

The V and J genes are TRBV27 and TRBJ2-5; weak D call: TRBD2 (5 bases). CDR1 is MNHEY, CDR2 SMNVEV, per germline (reference sequence). The CDR3 runs to 14 residues. V shed 8 bases and J shed 2 bases, with 15 bases lying between them. CDR3 bases: TGTGCCAGCCGGGAAAGGACGGTTCAAGAGACCCAGTACTTC. Its protein product is CASRERTVQETQYF.

A few counts support this clonotype. The V gene is TRBV25-1, the J gene TRBJ2-3, with D unclear. The V end lost 2 bases, the J end lost 7 bases, and 16 bases lay between the germline ends. The CDR3 is 15 amino acids. Germline loops: CDR1 MGHDK, CDR2 SYGVNS. In nucleotides, the CDR3 is TGTGCCAGCAGTGAACCCAGGACCAGTGCAAATACGCAGTATTTT. Protein sequence: CASSEPRTSANTQYF.

This clonotype was seen many times. The V and J genes are TRBV7-2 and TRBJ2-5; D is perhaps TRBD1 or TRBD2 (6 bases each). Per the germline V gene, CDR1 is SGHTA and CDR2 is FQGNSA. Trimming removed 4 bases from V and 5 bases from J, with 11 bases in between. The CDR3 consists of 13 residues. The CDR3 DNA is TGTGCCAGCAGCTCGGGGGCCCGGGAGACCCAGTACTTC. It codes for CASSSGARETQYF.

This clonotype was recorded a few times. This sequence joins TRBV11-2 and TRBJ2-6; no clear D gene. V was trimmed by 5 bases and J by 4 bases, leaving 12 bases between them. Germline V gives CDR1 SGHAT, CDR2 FQNNGV. CDR3 length: 15 residues. DNA of the CDR3: TGTGCCAGCAGCCCAATCACTGCCGGGGCCAACGTCCTGACTTTC. This translates into CASSPITAGANVLTF.

The chain joins TRBV27 to TRBJ2-1; 11 nucleotides align to TRBD2. Per germline, CDR1 MNHEY and CDR2 SMNVEV (reference sequence). With V trimmed by 6 bases and J by 0 bases, 4 bases remained unmatched. The CDR3 length is 16 residues. The chain's CDR3 is CASRLAGATSYNEQFF. The CDR3 DNA is TGTGCCAGCAGACTAGCGGGAGCCACCTCCTACAATGAGCAGTTCTTC.

The V and J genes are TRBV28 and TRBJ2-7; TRBD2 aligns across 11 bases. The germline V gene encodes CDR1 MDHEN and CDR2 SYDVKM. This CDR3 has 14 residues. V was pared by 6 bases and J by 2 bases, with 3 bases of the junction left unmatched. CDR3 loop: CASRTSGITYEQYF. DNA of the CDR3: TGTGCCAGCAGGACTAGCGGGATTACCTACGAGCAGTACTTC. Based on the CDR3 plus reference TRBV28 and TRBJ2-7, the full variable domain is DVKVTQSSRYLVKRTGEKVFLECVQDMDHENMFWYRQDPGLGLRLIYFSYDVKMKEKGDIPEGYSVSREKKERFSLILESASTNQTSMYLCASRTSGITYEQYFGPGTRLTVT.

This clonotype came up a few times. The chain links TRBV30 to TRBJ2-7, with 7 bases identical to TRBD1. CDR1 is GTSNPN and CDR2 is SVGIG in the germline V gene (reference sequence). The CDR3 has 12 residues. The ends lost 5 bases at V and 4 bases at J; junction bases unmatched: 5. The CDR3 is CAWATGLYEQYF. The CDR3 nucleotides read TGTGCCTGGGCGACAGGGCTATACGAGCAGTACTTC. Drawing the rest from reference TRBV30 and TRBJ2-7, the complete variable domain is SQTIHQWPATLVQPVGSPLSLECTVEGTSNPNLYWYRQAAGRGLQLLFYSVGIGQISSEVPQNLSASRPQDRQFILSSKKLLLSDSGFYLCAWATGLYEQYFGPGTRLTVT.